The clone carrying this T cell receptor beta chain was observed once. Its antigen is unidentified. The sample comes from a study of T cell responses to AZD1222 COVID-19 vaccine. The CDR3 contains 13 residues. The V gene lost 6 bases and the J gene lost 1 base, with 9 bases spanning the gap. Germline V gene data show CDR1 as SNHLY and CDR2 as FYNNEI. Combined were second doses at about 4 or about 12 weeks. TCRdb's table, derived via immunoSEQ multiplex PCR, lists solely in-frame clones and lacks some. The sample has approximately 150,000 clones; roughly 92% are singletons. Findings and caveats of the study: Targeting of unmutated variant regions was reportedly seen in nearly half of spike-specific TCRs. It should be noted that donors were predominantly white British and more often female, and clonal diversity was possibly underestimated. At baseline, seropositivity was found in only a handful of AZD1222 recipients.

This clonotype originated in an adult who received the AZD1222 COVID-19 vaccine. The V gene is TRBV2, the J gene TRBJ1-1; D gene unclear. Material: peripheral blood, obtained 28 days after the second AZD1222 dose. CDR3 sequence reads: CASRINPNTEAFF. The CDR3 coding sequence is TGTGCCAGCAGGATAAACCCGAACACTGAAGCTTTCTTT.